The sequence of this TCR beta chain was determined in a study of identical twins. Notes on the study in general: Those out-of-frame alpha sequences shared by twins showed an excess of low generation probability.

From the 5' RACE reads, TCRdb called clonotypes with MiXCR, one entry per CDR3 protein. The sample shows around 480,000 distinct CDR3 sequences, about 13% of them seen only once. Turning to this clonotype: Its antigen remains unknown.

The sample was also linked to a second study, of yellow fever vaccine responses in identical twins.

The source is a woman younger than 30 in good health. Sequencing used CD4+ T cells sorted from blood.

The DNA for the CDR3 is TGCGCCAGCAGCTTGGGACAGGGGGAAAGCAAAGAGACCCAGTACTTC. It is translated as CASSLGQGESKETQYF. The chain carries TRBV5-1 and TRBJ2-5; TRBD1 aligns across 9 bases. Germline lookup yields CDR1 SGHRS and CDR2 YFSETQ. V dropped 0 bases and J dropped 3; count of bases not matched to a gene: 6. The CDR3 has 16 residues.